The 20 T cell receptor beta chains below all came from one sample that was sequenced in a study of shared clonotypes between healthy human individuals. Sequencing used immunoSEQ multiplex PCR; TCRdb keeps in-frame clones, though not all of them. Among over a million clones listed, more than 75% were seen once. The sequencing sample was made of memory CD4+ T cells from PBMCs. The subset is: CD45RA-negative fraction. The receptors stem from a man between 18 and 35 years old in good health. Some clones in this sample may be carry-over from other donors' samples.

A note on this clone: The junction departs from the called germline gene at one end, perhaps through a read error. The rearrangement links TRBV23-1 to TRBJ2-7; D is uncertain. Being an ORF, TRBV23-1 has a function that is uncertain. The CDR3 is made up of 8 amino acids. This CDR3 reads CASSHPLF. CDR3 in DNA: TGCGCCAGCAGTCATCCTCTCTTC.

The chain's CDR3 is CASSDRLAAKETQYF. CDR3 bases: TGTGCCAGCAGTGACCGTTTGGCAGCGAAAGAGACCCAGTACTTC. This rearrangement joins TRBV2 to TRBJ2-5; no definite D call. This CDR3 contains 15 residues. The V gene's germline CDR1 is SNHLY and CDR2 FYNNEI. V lost 3 bases and J lost 3, with 14 bases in between.

This sequence joins TRBV2 and TRBJ1-1; no definite D call. CDR1 SNHLY and CDR2 FYNNEI come from the germline V gene. The length of the CDR3 is 13 residues. With 7 bases removed from V and 0 bases from J, the gap between germline ends came to 9 bases. The chain's CDR3 is CASKADMNTEAFF. The DNA for the CDR3 is TGTGCCAGCAAGGCAGACATGAACACTGAAGCTTTCTTT.

A remark on this clone: A much larger clonotype is one base distant, so this may be a read error. The gene calls are TRBV7-8 and TRBJ1-2; possibly TRBD1 for D (6 bases). Deletions cut 2 bases from V and 5 bases from J, with 9 bases between. Germline V lookup: CDR1 SGHVS, CDR2 FQNEAQ. This CDR3 is 13 amino acids long. The CDR3 protein is CASSLQGKYGYTF. The CDR3 DNA follows: TGTGCCAGCAGCTTACAGGGGAAATATGGCTACACCTTC.

The chain recombines TRBV5-1 with TRBJ2-2; tentative D call: TRBD2 (6 bases). The ends were cut back, 7 bases at V and 4 bases at J, with 11 bases in the middle. From germline, CDR1 is SGHRS and CDR2 YFSETQ. There are 13 residues in the CDR3. In DNA, the CDR3 is TGCGCCAGCTCTCGGGAGCCCACCGGGGAGCTGTTTTTT. It translates to CASSREPTGELFF.

Concerning this clone: Distinct nucleotide sequences in the sample also encode this CDR3. The rearrangement links TRBV5-4 to TRBJ1-2; D is unclear. This CDR3 spans 13 amino acids. Trimming shortened V by 2 bases and J by 2 bases, and 7 bases separated the two germline ends. In germline, CDR1 is SGHNT, CDR2 YYREEE (reference sequence). The CDR3: CASSLGHNYGYTF. For the CDR3, the DNA is TGTGCCAGCAGCTTAGGCCACAACTATGGCTACACCTTC.

The chain is built from TRBV7-8 and TRBJ1-1, with TRBD1 matching over 9 bases. CDR3 length: 16 amino acids. From germline, CDR1 is SGHVS and CDR2 FQNEAQ. The J segment lost 3 bases and the V segment lost 5 bases, leaving 10 bases of the junction unmatched. CDR3 sequence (DNA): TGTGCCAGCAGCCCCAAACAGGGGGCAGGGGACACTGAAGCTTTCTTT. This translates into CASSPKQGAGDTEAFF.

The rearrangement links TRBV6-1 to TRBJ2-7, with D possibly being TRBD1 (6 bases). The CDR3 contains 13 residues. V lost 8 bases and J 2 bases, leaving 13 bases between the germline ends. Germline V gives CDR1 MNHNS, CDR2 SASEGT. CDR3 residues: CASSEGVPYEQYF. The DNA of the CDR3 is TGTGCCAGCTCTGAGGGGGTGCCCTACGAGCAGTACTTC.

CDR3 bases: TGTGCCAGTATGGGGGTTCAGTACGAGCAGTACTTC. This codes for CASMGVQYEQYF. The gene calls are TRBV28 and TRBJ2-7; the D call may be TRBD1 or TRBD2 (5 bases each). The CDR3 has 12 residues. The germline gives CDR1 MDHEN, CDR2 SYDVKM. Trimming took 9 bases from V and 4 from J, leaving 13 bases between them.

This chain uses TRBV27 with TRBJ2-1; 9 positions match TRBD1. V shed 3 bases, J shed 7 bases, and the junction held 16 bases outside the gene matches. CDR1 and CDR2 from the germline V gene are MNHEY and SMNVEV (reference sequence). There are 18 residues in the CDR3. This CDR3 reads CASSFLGLGQGFENEQFF. CDR3 bases: TGTGCCAGCAGTTTTCTCGGTCTCGGACAGGGGTTCGAAAATGAGCAGTTCTTC.

The rearrangement uses TRBV5-6 and TRBJ2-7; 12 bases fit TRBD2. J was trimmed by 6 bases and V by 4 bases; bases with no gene match: 8. Germline V gene lookup returns CDR1 SGHDT and CDR2 YYEEEE. The CDR3 runs to 15 residues. Written as DNA, the CDR3 is TGTGCCAGCAGCCCGACTAGCGGGGGAAACACCGAGCAGTACTTC. Translation gives CASSPTSGGNTEQYF.

This clone was counted once. The gene calls are TRBV18 and TRBJ2-3, with D unclear. With 5 bases removed from V and 6 bases from J, the gap between germline ends came to 15 bases. The V gene's germline CDR1 is KGHSH and CDR2 LQKENI. The CDR3 is 14 amino acids. The CDR3 DNA reads as TGTGCCAGCTCAAAGGCGGTAGATATCGATACGCAGTATTTT. Protein product: CASSKAVDIDTQYF.

This clone is a singleton in its sample. V and J are TRBV5-1 and TRBJ1-2, with TRBD1 as a possible D gene (5 bases). V lost 4 bases and J 7 bases, leaving 14 bases between the germline ends. The CDR3 length is 13 residues. Germline lookup yields CDR1 SGHRS and CDR2 YFSETQ. The CDR3 here is CASSVDNTPGYTF. In DNA form, the CDR3 reads TGCGCCAGCAGCGTGGACAACACCCCTGGCTACACCTTC.

This clone was seen only once. The chain has TRBV2 and TRBJ1-2; the D gene is possibly TRBD1 (5 bases). The germline V and J ends were trimmed by 7 bases and 5 bases, with 11 bases remaining between them. The length of the CDR3 is 12 residues. Germline V lookup: CDR1 SNHLY, CDR2 FYNNEI. This CDR3 is CASNRDQYGYTF. The CDR3 nucleotides are TGTGCCAGCAACCGGGACCAGTATGGCTACACCTTC.

The V gene is TRBV7-3, the J gene TRBJ1-1, with D uncertain. Trimming took off 5 bases at V and 1 base at J, with 11 bases between the two ends. The CDR3 has 14 residues. Germline loops: CDR1 SGHTA, CDR2 FQGTGA. Written as DNA, the CDR3 is TGTGCCAGCAGCCCCGGGCACTCGAACACTGAAGCTTTCTTT. Translated, it gives CASSPGHSNTEAFF.

V gene TRBV28 combines with J gene TRBJ1-1, with D perhaps matching TRBD1 (5 bases). Germline lookup yields CDR1 MDHEN and CDR2 SYDVKM. V was shortened by 7 bases and J by 0 bases, with 18 bases between the two germline ends. CDR3 length equals 16 residues. The CDR3 DNA follows: TGTGCCAGCACCATGGGGGGATTCCCTATGAACACTGAAGCTTTCTTT. This gives the protein CASTMGGFPMNTEAFF. Full variable domain (outside the CDR3, taken from reference TRBV28 and TRBJ1-1): DVKVTQSSRYLVKRTGEKVFLECVQDMDHENMFWYRQDPGLGLRLIYFSYDVKMKEKGDIPEGYSVSREKKERFSLILESASTNQTSMYLCASTMGGFPMNTEAFFGQGTRLTVV.

V usage is TRBV15 and J usage is TRBJ1-2; D may be TRBD1 (5 bases). V lost 2 bases to trimming and J lost 2 bases, with 12 bases between them. The CDR3 spans 15 residues. Germline CDR1 and CDR2: LNHNV and YYDKDF (reference sequence). The CDR3 reads CATSRQGRGNYGYTF. The CDR3 region has the DNA TGTGCCACCAGCAGACAGGGCCGAGGGAACTATGGCTACACCTTC. Full variable domain (rest looked up from reference TRBV15 and TRBJ1-2): DAMVIQNPRYQVTQFGKPVTLSCSQTLNHNVMYWYQQKSSQAPKLLFHYYDKDFNNEADTPDNFQSRRPNTSFCFLDIRSPGLGDTAMYLCATSRQGRGNYGYTFGSGTRLTVV.

Comment on this clone: Given a much more abundant clone one base away, this may be a read error. This chain connects TRBV7-6 to TRBJ1-1; tentative D call: TRBD1 (6 bases). Germline lookup yields CDR1 SGHVS and CDR2 FNYEAQ. Trimming shortened V by 4 bases and J by 0 bases, and 6 bases separated the two germline ends. The CDR3 totals 13 residues. CDR3 in amino acids: CASSWDMNTEAFF. CDR3 bases: TGTGCCAGCAGCTGGGACATGAACACTGAAGCTTTCTTT.

The V and J genes are TRBV6-1 and TRBJ2-1, with 9 positions matching TRBD1. V shed 7 bases, J shed 2 bases, and the junction held 3 bases outside the gene matches. CDR1 is MNHNS, CDR2 SASEGT, per germline. The CDR3 loop spans 14 amino acids. The DNA of the CDR3 is TGTGCCAGCACTAGACAGGGGGCCTACAATGAGCAGTTCTTC. It encodes CASTRQGAYNEQFF.

The genes are TRBV27 and TRBJ2-1; D gene unclear. V lost 4 bases to trimming and J lost 9 bases, with 10 bases between them. This CDR3 region has 12 residues. The germline CDR1 and CDR2 sequences are MNHEY and SMNVEV (reference sequence). CDR3 bases: TGTGCCAGCAGTTCGGGTGGGTTTGAGCAGTTCTTC. It yields the protein CASSSGGFEQFF.